This T cell receptor (beta chain) was retrieved from a study of blood T cell repertoires in COVID-19. Study-level information: The analysed material was cDNA or gDNA that came from T cells, B-cell-depleted T cells, or PBMCs.

The length of the CDR3 is 19 residues. Germline V lookup: CDR1 LGHDT, CDR2 YNNKEL (reference sequence). V was pared by 1 base and J by 5 bases, with 17 bases of the junction left unmatched. The method was immunoSEQ multiplex PCR; TCRdb's version includes in-frame clones alone and lacks a portion of them. The table shows 70,000 or so clones, with about 88% occurring only once. The sequence came from a human donor in a cohort sampled during active COVID-19. The sequencing sample was made of peripheral blood. J is TRBJ2-1 and V is TRBV3-1 (or the pseudogene TRBV3-2); 7 bases agree with TRBD2. The CDR3 region has the DNA TGTGCCAGCAGCCAAGGAAACTTTGTATGGGATAGCGGGCACAATGAGCAGTTCTTC. Its translation: CASSQGNFVWDSGHNEQFF.